This T cell receptor beta chain is from a study of T-cell memory formation after mild COVID-19. Looking at the study overall: The study found TCR clusters largely donor specific. Study outcomes and limitations: Memory sampled before infection contained some responding clones, suggesting cross-reactive memory joined. For second-wave clones that peaked at day 37, SARS-CoV-2 specificity went unverified.

The V gene's germline CDR1 is DFQATT and CDR2 SNEGSKA (reference sequence). This CDR3 is built from 14 residues. J was trimmed by 2 bases and V by 5 bases; bases with no gene match: 5. This clonotype came up a few times. Its antigen is still unknown. Each CDR3 protein gets one entry after TCRdb re-called the 5' RACE reads with MiXCR. Among fewer than 600,000 distinct CDR3 sequences listed, less than 25% were seen once. Sequencing input: PBMCs or a T cell subset sorted from them (not recorded which). This receptor was identified in an adult woman who had mild COVID-19 (a few samples of this study predate the infection). Cell type and time point are not known. The chain uses TRBV20-1 and TRBJ2-7; 11 nucleotides agree with TRBD2. Here the CDR3 reads CSAEVAGGPYEQYF. CDR3 DNA: TGCAGTGCTGAAGTAGCGGGAGGGCCCTACGAGCAGTACTTC.